This TCR beta chain is from a study of blood T cell repertoires in COVID-19. Looking at the study overall: The origin of the acute and convalescent COVID-19 samples was the United States, Italy and Spain. PBMCs, B-cell-depleted T cells, or T cells were the source of the cDNA or gDNA that made up the material.

Original processing notes: Scientists estimated how many nucleated cells there were by amplifying reference gene primers. Sequencing used immunoSEQ multiplex PCR; TCRdb keeps in-frame clones, though not all of them. V and J calls and clone size follow that table, whereas D and trimming were derived from the DNA. The repertoire holds 180,000 or so clones, approximately 80% seen once, with more than 14% in the top ten. V lost 6 bases and J 7 bases, leaving 18 bases between the germline ends. The CDR3 has 15 amino acids. Germline lookup yields CDR1 MNHEY and CDR2 SVGAGI. The clonotype originates from a woman in her seventies with COVID-19, enrolled during active disease. The rearrangement joins TRBV6-5 to TRBJ2-2; possible D gene TRBD1, 6 bases. The sequenced material came from peripheral blood. CDR3 loop: CASSRLGQSHGELFF. The CDR3 bases are TGTGCCAGCAGCCGGTTAGGACAGAGCCACGGGGAGCTGTTTTTT.